This entry lists 27 T cell receptor beta chains sequenced from one sample in a study of early T cells in non-severe SARS-CoV-2 infection (dated by TCRdb to the early 2020s). The library was produced with 5' RACE. Data came from a NextSeq 500. TCRdb trimmed public reads at Q25 via fastp, called clones via MiXCR and kept in-frame beta chains. Each CDR3 protein gets just one entry, which takes the most common genes and DNA from the rows behind it. The sample includes nearly 50,000 distinct CDR3 sequences, with over 5% observed a single time. The top ten clones comprise around 6.9% of the sample. Sequencing used whole blood, obtained at baseline. All receptors come from an adult who was a healthcare worker with PCR-confirmed SARS-CoV-2 infection or an uninfected control (not recorded which).

In its sample, this clonotype was seen a few times. The chain combines TRBV28 with TRBJ1-6; weak D call: TRBD1 (5 bases). Germline assignment: CDR1 MDHEN and CDR2 SYDVKM. V lost 10 bases to trimming and J lost 10 bases, with 17 bases between them. This CDR3 region has 13 residues. In nucleotides, the CDR3 is TGTGCCACCGGGGGTACAGGATACTCACCCCTCCACTTT. This translates into CATGGTGYSPLHF.

This clonotype was detected a few times. V gene TRBV20-1 combines with J gene TRBJ1-5; maybe TRBD1 (6 bases). Per germline, CDR1 DFQATT and CDR2 SNEGSKA (reference sequence). Deletions cut 6 bases from V and 9 bases from J, with 24 bases between. CDR3 length: 15 amino acids. In DNA form, the CDR3 reads TGCAGTGCCCTCCCACCACAGGGTACGAAGGGGCCCCAGCATTTT. This encodes CSALPPQGTKGPQHF.

This clonotype has a handful of counts. The J gene is TRBJ2-1, the V gene TRBV4-2; tentatively, D is TRBD2 (5 bases). V lost 3 bases and J lost 10, with 19 bases in between. The CDR3 spans 15 residues. Germline lookup yields CDR1 LGHNA and CDR2 YNFKEQ. The CDR3 is CASSHPKTGIGEQFF. For the CDR3, the DNA is TGTGCCAGCAGCCACCCCAAGACGGGGATCGGAGAGCAGTTCTTC.

This clonotype was counted ten times or more. V is TRBV12-3 or TRBV12-4 and J is TRBJ1-3; 7 bases align to TRBD1. This CDR3 is 15 amino acids long. Trimming took 6 bases from V and 2 from J; bases not matched to a gene: 7. This CDR3 is CASRRQGGTGNTIYF. As DNA, the CDR3 is TGTGCCAGCAGAAGACAGGGAGGAACTGGAAACACCATATATTTT.

In this sample, this clonotype turned up a few times. V usage is TRBV15 and J usage is TRBJ2-1, with D perhaps TRBD2 (5 bases). Trimming took 0 bases from V and 5 from J, leaving 8 bases between them. CDR3 length: 14 amino acids. Germline CDR1 and CDR2: LNHNV and YYDKDF (reference sequence). The CDR3: CATSRELVDNEQFF. DNA of the CDR3: TGTGCCACCAGCAGAGAACTAGTCGACAATGAGCAGTTCTTC.

The chain uses TRBV11-2 and TRBJ2-5; 8 bases align to TRBD1. V trimming: 5 bases; J trimming: 4 bases; junction bases outside the gene matches: 6. The CDR3 is 14 amino acids. Germline CDR1 reads SGHAT; CDR2 reads FQNNGV. CDR3: CASSLQGQGETQYF. In DNA form, the CDR3 reads TGTGCCAGCAGCCTACAAGGACAGGGAGAGACCCAGTACTTC.

The V call is TRBV19, the J call TRBJ1-5; 9 bases are shared with TRBD1. CDR3 length: 18 amino acids. V lost 5 bases, J lost 1 base, and 12 bases stayed unmatched. CDR1 is LNHDA, CDR2 SQIVND, per germline (reference sequence). The CDR3 is CASSPGQGAVVSNQPQHF. The CDR3 DNA reads as TGTGCCAGTAGTCCGGGACAGGGCGCAGTAGTCAGCAATCAGCCCCAGCATTTT.

This rearrangement joins TRBV12-3 or TRBV12-4 to TRBJ2-1, with D possibly being TRBD2 (5 bases). This CDR3 has 15 residues. V was clipped by 8 bases and J by 5 bases, with 19 bases between them. CDR3 DNA sequence: TGTGCCAGCCTCACACCCGCGGGTTTCCACAATGAGCAGTTCTTC. Translating it yields CASLTPAGFHNEQFF.

This clonotype occurred many times. The chain has TRBV7-2 and TRBJ2-3; weak D call: TRBD2 (6 bases). This CDR3 spans 15 amino acids. Between the trimmed V and J ends, which lost 5 bases and 4 bases, there was a span of 16 bases. CDR1 is SGHTA, CDR2 FQGNSA, per germline. The CDR3 protein is CASSAPRTGADTQYF. CDR3 nucleotide sequence: TGTGCCAGCAGCGCCCCTAGGACGGGGGCAGATACGCAGTATTTT.

This clonotype occurred many times. The chain recombines TRBV4-1 with TRBJ1-5, with 7 bases identical to TRBD1. The germline V gene has CDR1 MGHRA and CDR2 YSYEKL. The length of the CDR3 is 14 residues. V dropped 2 bases and J dropped 7; count of bases not matched to a gene: 5. The CDR3 protein is CASSQWKGAQPQHF. The CDR3 DNA is TGCGCCAGCAGCCAATGGAAGGGGGCCCAGCCCCAGCATTTT.

There are a few counts of this clonotype. This chain joins TRBV6-5 and TRBJ2-7; TRBD2 is a possible D gene (7 bases). Germline lookup yields CDR1 MNHEY and CDR2 SVGAGI. Trimming took off 7 bases at V and 5 bases at J, with 12 bases between the two ends. CDR3 length equals 12 residues. The CDR3 is CASKQGGHEQYF. CDR3 in DNA: TGTGCCAGCAAACAGGGAGGGCACGAGCAGTACTTC.

This clonotype has only a few counts. This chain links TRBV6-2 or TRBV6-3 with TRBJ2-7; 10 nucleotides agree with TRBD2. The CDR3 is 15 amino acids. Germline V gene data show CDR1 as MNHEY and CDR2 as SVGEGT. J gave up 4 bases and V 4 bases, and 7 bases lay outside the gene matches. The CDR3 region has the DNA TGTGCCAGCAGTTGGACTAGCGGACCTGTTTACGAGCAGTACTTC. Protein: CASSWTSGPVYEQYF.

This clonotype was observed a handful of times. V gene TRBV20-1 combines with J gene TRBJ1-2; D remains ambiguous. Trimming took 3 bases from V and 7 from J, leaving 21 bases between them. Germline values: CDR1 DFQATT, CDR2 SNEGSKA (reference sequence). CDR3 size: 15 residues. CDR3 amino acids: CSARTPGSGSSGYTF. The CDR3 DNA follows: TGCAGTGCTAGGACGCCCGGGTCTGGAAGTTCTGGCTACACCTTC.

This clonotype was seen repeatedly, ten times or more. The CDR3 loop reads CSARGFTGAHEQYF. DNA of the CDR3: TGCAGTGCTAGGGGTTTCACAGGGGCCCACGAGCAGTACTTC. The chain employs TRBV20-1 and TRBJ2-7; 7 nucleotides match TRBD1. There are 14 residues in the CDR3. The junction had 10 bases not matched to a gene; V was cut back by 3 bases and J by 5 bases. The germline gives CDR1 DFQATT, CDR2 SNEGSKA (reference sequence).

This clonotype was recorded many times. The CDR3 loop is CASSSTGEQFF. In DNA, the CDR3 is TGTGCCAGCAGCTCGACCGGTGAGCAGTTCTTC. This chain joins TRBV7-9 and TRBJ2-1; D call uncertain. The CDR3 has 11 amino acids. Germline lookup yields CDR1 SEHNR and CDR2 FQNEAQ (reference sequence). Trimming cost V 4 bases and J 9 bases, with 7 bases left between them.

This clonotype was detected ten times or more. The genes are TRBV9 and TRBJ2-7, with D maybe TRBD1 (6 bases). Germline CDR1 SGDLS, CDR2 YYNGEE. The CDR3 has 14 residues. Deletions cut 4 bases from V and 1 base from J, with 12 bases between. The CDR3 DNA reads TGTGCCAGCAGCCCTCAAGGACAGTCCTACGAGCAGTACTTC. Translation gives CASSPQGQSYEQYF.

Sample share makes this clonotype medium-sized. The chain combines TRBV7-8 with TRBJ2-5, with D perhaps matching TRBD1 (5 bases). V was shortened by 8 bases and J by 4 bases, with 20 bases between the two germline ends. Per germline, CDR1 SGHVS and CDR2 FQNEAQ. The CDR3 is 15 residues long. The CDR3 spells CASRSGQGTRETQYF. The CDR3 DNA sequence: TGTGCCAGCCGATCCGGGCAGGGTACAAGAGAGACCCAGTACTTC. Combining the CDR3 with reference TRBV7-8 and TRBJ2-5 gives the whole variable domain GAGVSQSPRYKVAKRGQDVALRCDPISGHVSLFWYQQALGQGPEFLTYFQNEAQLDKSGLPSDRFFAERPEGSVSTLKIQRTQQEDSAVYLCASRSGQGTRETQYFGPGTRLLVL.

Of note for this clonotype: A much larger clone differs by one base, so this may be a read error. This sequence joins TRBV29-1 and TRBJ2-7; possible D gene TRBD1, 5 bases. Per germline, CDR1 SQVTM and CDR2 ANQGSEA. This CDR3 contains 11 residues. The CDR3 coding sequence is TGCAGCGCCGGGCAGGGATACGGGCAGTACTTC. Translated: CSAGQGYGQYF.

This clonotype was found a few times. The genes are TRBV19 and TRBJ2-7; weak D call: TRBD2 (6 bases). CDR1 and CDR2 (germline): LNHDA, SQIVND (reference sequence). Trimming removed 6 bases at V and 1 base at J, with 13 bases between. This CDR3 has 14 amino acids. CDR3 bases: TGTGCCAGTAGGGACTGGGGGGAATCCTACGAGCAGTACTTC. This codes for CASRDWGESYEQYF. Filled out from reference TRBV19 and TRBJ2-7, the complete variable domain reads DGGITQSPKYLFRKEGQNVTLSCEQNLNHDAMYWYRQDPGQGLRLIYYSQIVNDFQKGDIAEGYSVSREKKESFPLTVTSAQKNPTAFYLCASRDWGESYEQYFGPGTRLTVT.

This clonotype was found a few times. CDR3 nucleotide sequence: TGTGCCAGCAGGGGTGACACCGAATACACCGGGGAGCTGTTTTTT. Protein sequence: CASRGDTEYTGELFF. This sequence joins TRBV7-2 and TRBJ2-2; D unclear. The germline V gene has CDR1 SGHTA and CDR2 FQGNSA. The CDR3 is made up of 15 amino acids. V lost 6 bases to trimming and J lost 3 bases, with 14 bases between them.

The V call is TRBV5-1, the J call TRBJ2-1; 14 nucleotides align to TRBD2. V was clipped by 5 bases and J by 10 bases; unmatched bases: 8. The CDR3 extends over 15 amino acids. CDR1 is SGHRS and CDR2 is YFSETQ in the germline V gene. As DNA, the CDR3 is TGCGCCAGCAGACCCGGGACTAGCGGGAGTAACGAGCAGTTCTTC. Its protein is CASRPGTSGSNEQFF.

This clonotype was counted ten times or more. The J gene is TRBJ1-2, the V gene TRBV5-4; D ambiguous. Deletions cut 3 bases from V and 1 base from J, with 4 bases between. Germline CDR1 SGHNT, CDR2 YYREEE (reference sequence). The CDR3 sequence is 12 residues long. CDR3 sequence (DNA): TGTGCCAGCAGCTCGGATAACTATGGCTACACCTTC. Protein: CASSSDNYGYTF.

This clonotype was counted between two and nine times. The V gene is TRBV20-1, the J gene TRBJ2-3; TRBD2 aligns across 10 bases. J lost 5 bases, V lost 3 bases, and 8 bases had no gene match. Germline V CDR1 and CDR2: DFQATT, SNEGSKA (reference sequence). This CDR3 contains 15 residues. Written as DNA, the CDR3 is TGCAGTGCTAGCGAACTAGCGGGACGTCAAGATACGCAGTATTTT. It encodes CSASELAGRQDTQYF.

Ten or more counts support this clonotype. The chain is built from TRBV6-6 and TRBJ2-7; D is perhaps TRBD1 or TRBD2 (5 bases each). V shed 6 bases and J shed 2 bases, with 11 bases lying between them. Germline assignment: CDR1 MNHNY and CDR2 SVGAGI (reference sequence). CDR3 length: 13 residues. The CDR3 DNA reads TGTGCCAGCAGCCCGGGACCGGCCTACGAGCAGTACTTC. This translates into CASSPGPAYEQYF.

This clonotype was observed many times. For the CDR3, the DNA is TGTGCCATCTCTTCACAGCAACATACGCAGTATTTT. Translated, it gives CAISSQQHTQYF. The chain combines TRBV10-3 with TRBJ2-3; D uncertain. Germline V gene sequence: CDR1 ENHRY, CDR2 SYGVKD. The V end was cut by 8 bases, the J end by 7 bases, with 13 bases between. The CDR3 contains 12 residues.

This clonotype was observed many times. The V and J genes are TRBV24-1 and TRBJ2-5; TRBD2 aligns across 13 bases. This CDR3 is built from 16 residues. Germline V gene lookup returns CDR1 KGHDR and CDR2 SFDVKD. V lost 3 bases and J lost 5; bases outside the gene matches: 5. Written as DNA, the CDR3 is TGTGCCACCAGTGATACTAGCGGGAGGGTTCGCGAGACCCAGTACTTC. It encodes CATSDTSGRVRETQYF.

The chain carries TRBV28 and TRBJ2-7, with 7 bases fitting TRBD1. Germline CDR1 is MDHEN and CDR2 is SYDVKM. The CDR3 is 15 residues long. Losses at the gene ends were 6 bases for V and 5 bases for J; bases not matched to a gene: 13. DNA for the CDR3: TGTGCCAGCAGGCGCGCCGGGACAGTTAAACACGAGCAGTACTTC. Translated: CASRRAGTVKHEQYF.